The TCR beta chain described here comes from a study of CXCR4 blockade with PD-1 therapy in pancreatic cancer. Findings and caveats of the study: Tumors were clonally expanded, mean approximately 0.15 versus 0.05 in healthy blood.

TCRdb keeps only in-frame clones here, not all; method: immunoSEQ multiplex PCR. This sample has roughly 3,600 clones, with less than 50% found just once. Germline loops: CDR1 SNHLY, CDR2 FYNNEI. The CDR3 is 14 amino acids. Trimming removed 6 bases from V and 2 bases from J, with 12 bases in between. This clone has a handful of counts. The antigen remains undetermined. Material for sequencing was tumor tissue. The clonotype originates from a human donor with pancreatic ductal adenocarcinoma. J is TRBJ2-3 and V is TRBV2; TRBD1 might be the D (6 bases). The CDR3 DNA sequence: TGTGCCAGCAGGCTGGGGGCGGCCACAGATACGCAGTATTTT. Protein: CASRLGAATDTQYF.